These 6 T cell receptor beta chains came from one sample sequenced in a study of long-term antiretroviral therapy in people with HIV. Survey-level resolution applied to immunoSEQ assay v3.0. Sequencing was performed with immunoSEQ multiplex PCR; in TCRdb, only in-frame clones are kept and a portion is missing. The sample has about 22,000 clones, about 82% seen once. Material: unsorted PBMCs, obtained 1.6 years after starting antiretroviral therapy. These receptors were taken from a man aged 35-49 years with HIV.

The chain carries TRBV5-4 and TRBJ2-3; possible D gene TRBD2, 6 bases. Trimming took off 4 bases at V and 6 bases at J, with 24 bases between the two ends. The CDR3 consists of 17 residues. Germline CDR1 is SGHNT and CDR2 is YYREEE (reference sequence). The CDR3 DNA reads TGTGCCAGCAGCCCTGACCTACCGGGGGAGGTGGGGGATACGCAGTATTTT. Protein sequence: CASSPDLPGEVGDTQYF.

The genes are TRBV4-1 and TRBJ2-7, with a tentative D call TRBD2 (6 bases). V was pared by 1 base and J by 6 bases, with 16 bases between. CDR3 length: 15 residues. Germline V lookup: CDR1 MGHRA, CDR2 YSYEKL. The CDR3 DNA reads as TGCGCCAGCAGCCAAGTGGAAAGGGAGGACCTCGAGCAGTACTTC. Amino acids: CASSQVEREDLEQYF.

This clone was seen a few times. The chain combines TRBV7-2 with TRBJ1-5; D uncertain. V lost 1 base and J lost 10, with 8 bases in between. The CDR3 runs 12 residues. From germline, CDR1 is SGHTA and CDR2 FQGNSA. The CDR3 loop is CASSLGLGPQHF. DNA of the CDR3: TGTGCCAGCAGCTTAGGACTTGGTCCCCAGCATTTT.

J is TRBJ1-1 and V is TRBV27; 8 bases are shared with TRBD1. Germline CDR1 reads MNHEY; CDR2 reads SMNVEV (reference sequence). The CDR3 loop spans 15 amino acids. V trimming: 6 bases; J trimming: 3 bases; junction bases outside the gene matches: 9. The CDR3 reads CASSRTGTRYTEAFF. The CDR3 DNA follows: TGTGCCAGCAGCCGGACAGGGACTAGGTACACTGAAGCTTTCTTT.

This clone is a singleton in its sample. Relative to the germline gene, one junction end is altered; a read error may explain this. The rearrangement joins TRBV2 to TRBJ2-7; 7 bases match TRBD2. The CDR3 covers 15 residues. CDR1 is SNHLY, CDR2 FYNNEI, per germline. Here the CDR3 DNA reads TGTGCCAGCAGCGCCTGGGGGGGGAGGTCCTTCGAGCAGTACTTC. It yields the protein CASSAWGGRSFEQYF.

This chain joins TRBV11-1 and TRBJ2-7; no clear D gene. The germline V gene has CDR1 SGHAT and CDR2 FQDESV (reference sequence). V lost 0 bases and J lost 3, with 3 bases in between. The CDR3 contains 12 residues. CDR3 amino acids: CASSLAYYEQYF. CDR3 in DNA: TGTGCCAGCAGCTTAGCTTACTACGAGCAGTACTTC.